Listed below are T cell receptor beta chains from one sample, sequenced in a study of cytomegalovirus exposure and HLA in healthy donors. The table came from immunoSEQ multiplex PCR; TCRdb's copy has only in-frame clones and leaves some out. The table shows some 150,000 clones, with 80% occurring only once. The material sequenced was PBMCs. The source is a man aged 30 to 39 in good health and CMV-seropositive. Both conserved end residues are part of each CDR3. A D gene is named only where the DNA matches it firmly. Not every row has a clone size; where given, it reads once, few, many or a size class.

D: TRBD1
V: TRBV25-1
size: once
J: TRBJ2-4
CDR3: CASSEATGVKNIQYF
DNA: TGTGCCAGCAGTGAGGCAACAGGGGTCAAAAACATTCAGTACTTC

D: -
V: TRBV19
size: -
J: TRBJ2-1
CDR3: CASSIQNEQFF
DNA: TGTGCCAGTAGTATACAGAATGAGCAGTTCTTC

D: -
V: TRBV9
size: few
J: TRBJ2-5
CDR3: CASSDPSTRASSQETQYF
DNA: TGTGCCAGCAGCGACCCCTCAACGAGGGCTAGCAGCCAAGAGACCCAGTACTTC

D: TRBD2
V: TRBV7-3
size: -
J: TRBJ2-7
CDR3: CASSLQAGGLYEQYF
DNA: TGTGCCAGCAGCTTACAAGCGGGAGGGCTTTACGAGCAGTACTTC

D: -
V: TRBV19
size: -
J: TRBJ2-7
CDR3: CASSISEDRGNEQYF
DNA: TGTGCCAGTAGTATCTCAGAGGACAGAGGCAACGAGCAGTACTTC

D: -
V: TRBV11-2
size: -
J: TRBJ1-2
CDR3: CASSLGVTNIRGYTF
DNA: TGTGCCAGCAGCTTAGGTGTGACAAACATCAGGGGCTACACCTTC

D: -
V: TRBV28
size: -
J: TRBJ2-4
CDR3: CASSASAAKNIQYF
DNA: TGTGCCAGTAGTGCTAGCGCTGCTAAAAACATTCAGTACTTC

D: -
V: TRBV5-1
size: -
J: TRBJ2-1
CDR3: CASSPGPSYNEQFF
DNA: TGCGCCAGCAGCCCAGGGCCCTCCTACAATGAGCAGTTCTTC

D: TRBD1
V: TRBV27
size: -
J: TRBJ2-7
CDR3: CASSPLDRGGEQYF
DNA: TGTGCCAGCAGTCCACTTGACAGGGGGGGCGAGCAGTACTTC

D: TRBD1
V: TRBV5-1
size: -
J: TRBJ2-1
CDR3: CASSLGTGAINEQFF
DNA: TGCGCCAGCAGCCTCGGGACAGGGGCGATAAATGAGCAGTTCTTC

D: -
V: TRBV9
size: once
J: TRBJ2-2
CDR3: CASSVTGRVDTGELFF
DNA: TGTGCCAGCAGCGTGACGGGCAGGGTCGACACCGGGGAGCTGTTTTTT

D: -
V: TRBV7-2
size: -
J: TRBJ2-5
CDR3: CASSNNGFQETQYF
DNA: TGTGCCAGCAGCAACAACGGGTTCCAAGAGACCCAGTACTTC

D: -
V: TRBV6-5
size: -
J: TRBJ1-5
CDR3: CASARGSGPQHF
DNA: TGTGCCAGCGCTAGGGGGTCCGGGCCCCAGCATTTT

D: TRBD1
V: TRBV5-1
size: -
J: TRBJ2-1
CDR3: CASSLVAGGSDNEQFF
DNA: TGCGCCAGCAGCTTGGTGGCAGGGGGCTCCGACAATGAGCAGTTCTTC

D: -
V: TRBV12-5
size: -
J: TRBJ1-4
CDR3: CASGERLGRGPTNEKLFF
DNA: TGTGCTAGTGGTGAGCGACTCGGCAGGGGCCCGACTAATGAAAAACTGTTTTTT

D: TRBD2
V: TRBV18
size: -
J: TRBJ2-2
CDR3: CASSPNSGGSDTGELFF
DNA: TGTGCCAGCTCACCAAATTCTGGCGGGAGTGACACCGGGGAGCTGTTTTTT

D: -
V: TRBV5-4
size: few
J: TRBJ1-1
CDR3: CASSLGSETEAFF
DNA: TGTGCCAGCAGCTTGGGGTCGGAGACTGAAGCTTTCTTT

D: -
V: TRBV7-9
size: few
J: TRBJ2-1
CDR3: CASNSPSRHNNEQFF
DNA: TGTGCCAGCAACTCTCCTTCGCGACACAACAATGAGCAGTTCTTC

D: -
V: TRBV9
size: -
J: TRBJ2-2
CDR3: CASSVAYTGELFF
DNA: TGTGCCAGCAGCGTAGCGTACACCGGGGAGCTGTTTTTT

D: TRBD1
V: TRBV19
size: -
J: TRBJ2-7
CDR3: CASSWDRGEQYF
DNA: TGTGCCAGTTCGTGGGACAGGGGCGAGCAGTACTTC

D: TRBD1
V: TRBV6-1
size: -
J: TRBJ2-7
CDR3: CASSGGQGPYEQYF
DNA: TGTGCCAGCAGTGGGGGACAGGGACCCTACGAGCAGTACTTC

D: TRBD2
V: TRBV5-1
size: once
J: TRBJ2-7
CDR3: CASRPTSGETYEQYF
DNA: TGCGCCAGCAGGCCGACTAGCGGAGAAACCTACGAGCAGTACTTC